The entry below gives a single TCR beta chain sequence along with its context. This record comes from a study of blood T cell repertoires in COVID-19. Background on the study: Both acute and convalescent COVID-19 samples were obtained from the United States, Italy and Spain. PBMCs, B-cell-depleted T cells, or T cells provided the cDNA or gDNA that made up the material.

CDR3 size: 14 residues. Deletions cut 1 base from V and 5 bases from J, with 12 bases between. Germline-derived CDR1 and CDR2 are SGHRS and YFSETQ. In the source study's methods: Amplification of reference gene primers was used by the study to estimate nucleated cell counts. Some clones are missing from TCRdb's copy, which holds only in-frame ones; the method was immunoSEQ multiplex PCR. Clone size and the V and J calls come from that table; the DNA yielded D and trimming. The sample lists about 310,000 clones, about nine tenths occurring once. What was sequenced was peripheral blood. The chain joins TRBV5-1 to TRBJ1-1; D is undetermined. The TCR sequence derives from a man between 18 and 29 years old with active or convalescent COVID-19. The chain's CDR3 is CASSLYSGSTEAFF. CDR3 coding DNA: TGCGCCAGCAGCTTGTACTCGGGGAGTACTGAAGCTTTCTTT.